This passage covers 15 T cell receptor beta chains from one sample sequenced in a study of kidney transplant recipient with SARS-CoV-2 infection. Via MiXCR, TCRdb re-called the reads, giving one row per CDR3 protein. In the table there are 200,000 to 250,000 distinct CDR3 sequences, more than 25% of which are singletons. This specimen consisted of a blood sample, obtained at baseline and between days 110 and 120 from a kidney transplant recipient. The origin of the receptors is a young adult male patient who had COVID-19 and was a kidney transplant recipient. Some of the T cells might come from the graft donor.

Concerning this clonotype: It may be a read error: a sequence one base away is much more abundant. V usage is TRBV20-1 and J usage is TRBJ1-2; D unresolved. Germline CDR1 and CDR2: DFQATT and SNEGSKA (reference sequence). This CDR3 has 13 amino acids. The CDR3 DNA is TGCAGTACTAGCGGCGGGGAGAACTATGGCTACACCTTC. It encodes CSTSGGENYGYTF.

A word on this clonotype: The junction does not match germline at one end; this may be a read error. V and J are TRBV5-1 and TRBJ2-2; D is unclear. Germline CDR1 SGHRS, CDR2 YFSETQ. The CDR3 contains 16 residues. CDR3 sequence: CANSLFAKTNTGELFF. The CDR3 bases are TGCGCCAACAGCTTGTTCGCAAAAACGAACACCGGGGAGCTGTTTTTT.

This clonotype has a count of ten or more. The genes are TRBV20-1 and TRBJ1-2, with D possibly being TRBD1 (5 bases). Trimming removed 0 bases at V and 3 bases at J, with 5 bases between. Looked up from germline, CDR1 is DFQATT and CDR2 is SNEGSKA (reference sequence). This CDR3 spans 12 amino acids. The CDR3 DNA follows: TGCAGTGCTAGAGACAGGGACTATGGCTACACCTTC. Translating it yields CSARDRDYGYTF.

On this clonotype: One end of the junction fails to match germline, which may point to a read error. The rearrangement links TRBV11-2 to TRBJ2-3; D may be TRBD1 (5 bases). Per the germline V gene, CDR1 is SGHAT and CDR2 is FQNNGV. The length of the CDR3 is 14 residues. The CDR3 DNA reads TGTGCCAGCATCTTAAACAGGTACACAGATACGCAGTATTTT. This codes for CASILNRYTDTQYF. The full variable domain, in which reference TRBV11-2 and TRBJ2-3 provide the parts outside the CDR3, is EAGVAQSPRYKIIEKRQSVAFWCNPISGHATLYWYQQILGQGPKLLIQFQNNGVVDDSQLPKDRFSAERLKGVDSTLKIQPAKLEDSAVYLCASILNRYTDTQYFGPGTRLTVL.

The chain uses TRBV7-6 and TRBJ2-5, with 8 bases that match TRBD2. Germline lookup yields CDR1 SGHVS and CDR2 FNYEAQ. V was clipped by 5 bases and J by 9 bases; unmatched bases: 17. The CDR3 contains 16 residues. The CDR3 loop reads CASSAAPGQGREAQYF. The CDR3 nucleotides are TGTGCCAGCAGCGCTGCTCCCGGGCAGGGGCGGGAGGCCCAGTACTTC.

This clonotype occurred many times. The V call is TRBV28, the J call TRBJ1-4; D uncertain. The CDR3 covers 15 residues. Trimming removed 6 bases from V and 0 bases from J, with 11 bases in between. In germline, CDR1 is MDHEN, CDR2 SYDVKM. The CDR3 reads CASRPEVPTNEKLFF. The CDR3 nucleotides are TGTGCCAGCAGACCCGAGGTTCCAACTAATGAAAAACTGTTTTTT.

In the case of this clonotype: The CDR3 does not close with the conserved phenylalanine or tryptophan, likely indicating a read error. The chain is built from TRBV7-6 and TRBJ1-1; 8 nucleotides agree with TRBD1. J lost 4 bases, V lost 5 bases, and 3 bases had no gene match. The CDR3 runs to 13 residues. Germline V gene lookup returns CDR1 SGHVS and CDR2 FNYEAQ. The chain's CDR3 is CASSRGQATEAFS. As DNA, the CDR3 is TGTGCCAGCAGCCGGGGACAGGCCACTGAAGCTTTCTCT.

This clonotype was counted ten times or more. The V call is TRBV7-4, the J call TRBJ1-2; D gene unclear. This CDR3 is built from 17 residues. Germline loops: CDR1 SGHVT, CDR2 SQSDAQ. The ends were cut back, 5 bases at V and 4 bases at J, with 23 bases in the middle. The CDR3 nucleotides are TGTGCCAGCAGCACGCTATGTTCAGCTCGAAAGACCTATGGCTACACCTTC. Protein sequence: CASSTLCSARKTYGYTF.

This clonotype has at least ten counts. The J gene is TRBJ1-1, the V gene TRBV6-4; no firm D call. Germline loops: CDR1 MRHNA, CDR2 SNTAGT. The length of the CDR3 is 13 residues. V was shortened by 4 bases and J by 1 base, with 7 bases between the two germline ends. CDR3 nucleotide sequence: TGTGCCAGCAGTGTCATGCCGAACACTGAAGCTTTCTTT. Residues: CASSVMPNTEAFF.

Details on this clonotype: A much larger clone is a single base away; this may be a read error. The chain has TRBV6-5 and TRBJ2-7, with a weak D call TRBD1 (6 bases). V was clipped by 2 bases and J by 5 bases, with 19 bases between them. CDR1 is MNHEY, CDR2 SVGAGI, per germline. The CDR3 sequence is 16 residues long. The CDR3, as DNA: TGTGCCAGCAGTTACCCGGAACAGGGAAACACCCACGAGCAGTACTTC. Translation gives CASSYPEQGNTHEQYF.

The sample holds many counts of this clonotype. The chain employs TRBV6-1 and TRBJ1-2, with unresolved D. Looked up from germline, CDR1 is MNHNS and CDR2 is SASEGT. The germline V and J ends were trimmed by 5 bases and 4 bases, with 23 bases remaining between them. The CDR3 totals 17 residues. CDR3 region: CASSTDTECRKTYGYTF. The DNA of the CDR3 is TGTGCCAGCAGTACTGACACGGAATGTAGAAAGACCTATGGCTACACCTTC.

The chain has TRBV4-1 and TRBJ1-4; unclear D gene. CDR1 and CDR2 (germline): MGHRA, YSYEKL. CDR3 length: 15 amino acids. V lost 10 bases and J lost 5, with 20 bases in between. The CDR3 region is CANGHERATNEKLFF. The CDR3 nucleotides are TGCGCCAACGGCCATGAAAGGGCTACCAATGAAAAACTGTTTTTT.

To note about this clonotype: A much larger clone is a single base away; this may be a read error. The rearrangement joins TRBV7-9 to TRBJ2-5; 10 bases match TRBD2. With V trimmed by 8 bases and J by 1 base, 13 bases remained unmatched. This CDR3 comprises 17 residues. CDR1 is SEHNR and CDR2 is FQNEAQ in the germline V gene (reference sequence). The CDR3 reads CASDVDGLAEPQETQYF. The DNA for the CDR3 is TGTGCCAGCGACGTCGACGGACTAGCGGAACCCCAAGAGACCCAGTACTTC.

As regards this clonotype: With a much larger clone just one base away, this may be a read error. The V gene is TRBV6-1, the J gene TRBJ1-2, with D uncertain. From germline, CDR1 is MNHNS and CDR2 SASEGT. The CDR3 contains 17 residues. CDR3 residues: CASSLGPSMRKTYGCTF. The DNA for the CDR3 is TGTGCCAGCAGTCTTGGGCCCTCTATGCGAAAGACCTATGGCTGCACCTTC.

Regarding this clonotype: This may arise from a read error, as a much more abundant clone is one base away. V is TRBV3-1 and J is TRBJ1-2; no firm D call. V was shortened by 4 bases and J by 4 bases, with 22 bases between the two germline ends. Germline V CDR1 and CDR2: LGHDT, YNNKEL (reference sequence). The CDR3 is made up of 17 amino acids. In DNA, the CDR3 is TGTGCCAGCAGCCTAGGTGACACCCTTCGAAAGGCCTATGGCTACACCTTC. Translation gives CASSLGDTLRKAYGYTF.